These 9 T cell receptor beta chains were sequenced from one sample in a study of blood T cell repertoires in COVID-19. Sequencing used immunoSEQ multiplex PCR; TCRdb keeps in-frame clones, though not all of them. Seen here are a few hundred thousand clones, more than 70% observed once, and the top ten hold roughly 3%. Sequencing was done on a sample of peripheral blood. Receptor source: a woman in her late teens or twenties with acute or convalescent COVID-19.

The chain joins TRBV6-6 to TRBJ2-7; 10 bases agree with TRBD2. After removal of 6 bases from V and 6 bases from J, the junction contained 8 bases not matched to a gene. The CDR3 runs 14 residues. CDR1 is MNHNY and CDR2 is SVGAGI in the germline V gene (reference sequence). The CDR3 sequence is CASSYTSGKGEQYF. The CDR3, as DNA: TGTGCCAGCAGCTATACTAGCGGGAAAGGCGAGCAGTACTTC.

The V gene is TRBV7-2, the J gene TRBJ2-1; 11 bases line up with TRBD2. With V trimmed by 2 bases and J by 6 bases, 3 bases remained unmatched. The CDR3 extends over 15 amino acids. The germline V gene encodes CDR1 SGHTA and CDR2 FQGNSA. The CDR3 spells CASSLTGTSGNEQFF. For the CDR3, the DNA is TGTGCCAGCAGCTTAACCGGGACTAGCGGCAATGAGCAGTTCTTC.

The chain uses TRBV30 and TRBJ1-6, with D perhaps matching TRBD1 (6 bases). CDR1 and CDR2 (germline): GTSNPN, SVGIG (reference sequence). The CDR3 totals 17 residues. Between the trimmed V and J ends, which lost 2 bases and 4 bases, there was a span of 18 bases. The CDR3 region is CAWSRTGQLSYNSPLHF. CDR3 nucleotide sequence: TGTGCCTGGAGTCGTACGGGACAACTTTCTTATAATTCACCCCTCCACTTT.

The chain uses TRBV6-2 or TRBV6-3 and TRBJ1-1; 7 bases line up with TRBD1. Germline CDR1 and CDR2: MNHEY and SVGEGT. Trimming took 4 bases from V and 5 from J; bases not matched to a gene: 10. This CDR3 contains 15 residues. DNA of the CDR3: TGTGCCAGCAGTTCCGACCCGGACAGGTGGACTGAAGCTTTCTTT. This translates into CASSSDPDRWTEAFF.

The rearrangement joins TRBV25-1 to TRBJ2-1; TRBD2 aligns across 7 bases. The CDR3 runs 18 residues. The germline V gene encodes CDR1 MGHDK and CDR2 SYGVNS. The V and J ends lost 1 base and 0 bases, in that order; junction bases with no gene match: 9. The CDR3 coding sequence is TGTGCCAGCAGTGAATTCGGCCTAGCGGACCTCTCCTACAATGAGCAGTTCTTC. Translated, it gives CASSEFGLADLSYNEQFF.

The CDR3, as DNA: TGTGCCACCAGCAGAGCGACGGACAGGATACGAGGCTACACCTTC. Translation gives CATSRATDRIRGYTF. The chain recombines TRBV15 with TRBJ1-2; 7 bases fit TRBD1. There are 15 residues in the CDR3. From germline, CDR1 is LNHNV and CDR2 YYDKDF (reference sequence). The V segment lost 1 base and the J segment 8 bases; nucleotides outside the gene matches: 10. Full variable domain (missing parts from reference TRBV15 and TRBJ1-2): DAMVIQNPRYQVTQFGKPVTLSCSQTLNHNVMYWYQQKSSQAPKLLFHYYDKDFNNEADTPDNFQSRRPNTSFCFLDIRSPGLGDTAMYLCATSRATDRIRGYTFGSGTRLTVV.

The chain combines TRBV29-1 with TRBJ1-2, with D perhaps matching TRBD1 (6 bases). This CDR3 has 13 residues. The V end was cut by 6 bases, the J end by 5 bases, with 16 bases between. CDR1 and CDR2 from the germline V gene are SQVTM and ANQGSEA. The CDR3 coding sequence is TGCAGCGTGGGTACAGGGCTTAATTATGGCTACACCTTC. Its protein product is CSVGTGLNYGYTF.

The CDR3 region has the DNA TGTGCCAGCAGTTTCTCTCGGGGTAGCGGGTTCTACGAGCAGTACTTC. Amino acids: CASSFSRGSGFYEQYF. V gene TRBV28 combines with J gene TRBJ2-7; 7 nucleotides align to TRBD2. Looked up from germline, CDR1 is MDHEN and CDR2 is SYDVKM. The CDR3 extends over 16 amino acids. Germline trimming cut 3 bases from V and 3 bases from J; bases unmatched to any gene: 11. The whole variable domain, remainder taken from reference TRBV28 and TRBJ2-7, is DVKVTQSSRYLVKRTGEKVFLECVQDMDHENMFWYRQDPGLGLRLIYFSYDVKMKEKGDIPEGYSVSREKKERFSLILESASTNQTSMYLCASSFSRGSGFYEQYFGPGTRLTVT.

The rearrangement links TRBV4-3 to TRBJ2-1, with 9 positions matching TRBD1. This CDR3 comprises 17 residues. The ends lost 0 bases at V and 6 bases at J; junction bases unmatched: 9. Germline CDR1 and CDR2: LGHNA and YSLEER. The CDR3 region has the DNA TGCGCCAGCAGCCAAGATCTTTGGGGACAGGGAACCAATGAGCAGTTCTTC. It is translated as CASSQDLWGQGTNEQFF.